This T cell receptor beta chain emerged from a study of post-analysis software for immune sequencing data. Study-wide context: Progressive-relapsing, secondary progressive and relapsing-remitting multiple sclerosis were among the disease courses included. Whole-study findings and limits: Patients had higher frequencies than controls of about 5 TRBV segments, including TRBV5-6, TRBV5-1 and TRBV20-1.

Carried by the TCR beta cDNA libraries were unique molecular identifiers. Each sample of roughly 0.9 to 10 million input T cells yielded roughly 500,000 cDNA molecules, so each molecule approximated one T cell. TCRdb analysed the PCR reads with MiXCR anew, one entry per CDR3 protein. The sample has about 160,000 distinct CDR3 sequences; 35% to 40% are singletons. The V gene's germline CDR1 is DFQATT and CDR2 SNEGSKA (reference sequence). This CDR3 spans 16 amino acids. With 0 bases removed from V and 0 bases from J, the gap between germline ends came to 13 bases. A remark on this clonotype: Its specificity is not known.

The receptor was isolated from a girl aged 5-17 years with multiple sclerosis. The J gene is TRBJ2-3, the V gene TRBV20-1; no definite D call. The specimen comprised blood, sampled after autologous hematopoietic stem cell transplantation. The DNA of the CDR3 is TGCAGTGCTAGAGATCAGTGGAAATCTAGCACAGATACGCAGTATTTT. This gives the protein CSARDQWKSSTDTQYF.